These T cell receptor beta chains were read from a single sample in a study of T cells expressing NK-cell markers. TCRdb reprocessed the 5' RACE reads and stores each CDR3 protein as one record, lacking DNA. The listing contains approximately 420,000 distinct CDR3 sequences. The specimen sequenced was blood T cells: a sorted CD56 or NKG2C T cell subset, CD4+ or CD8+ T cells, or bulk PBMC T cells (not recorded which). Source of these receptors: a woman aged 45-59 years in good health. Each CDR3 is given with its conserved first and last residue.

J gene	V gene	CDR3 protein
TRBJ2-7	TRBV7-9	CASSNRRGGEYEQYF
TRBJ2-1	TRBV29-1	CSVQPGMAYNEQFF
TRBJ1-1	TRBV29-1	CSAGDRSNTEAFF
TRBJ2-1	TRBV5-5	CASSLERLADPYNEQFF
TRBJ1-4	TRBV7-2	CASSRMGPEKLFF
TRBJ1-1	TRBV5-1	CASASGRTGLSFTEAFF
TRBJ2-1	TRBV15	CATSREAPTLLRSSYNEQFF
TRBJ2-1	TRBV24-1	CATGPPEGNEQFF
TRBJ2-5	TRBV5-1	CASSLMASGQETQYF
TRBJ1-1	TRBV30	CAWSAGPITEAFF
TRBJ2-1	TRBV10-1	CASSVLQDNEQFF
TRBJ2-1	TRBV5-1	CASSFGRSYPYNEQFF
TRBJ2-1	TRBV3-1	CASSHWTGADEQFF
TRBJ2-1	TRBV20-1	CSEEEYNEQFF
TRBJ2-3	TRBV10-3	CAIRTGTGRDTQYF
TRBJ2-7	TRBV12-3/TRBV12-4	CASSLPGMGEQYF
TRBJ2-1	TRBV20-1	CSAREGDSDYNEQFF
TRBJ2-1	TRBV4-1	CASSRVTGQGINEQFF
TRBJ2-2	TRBV5-1	CASSLVQHTGELFF
TRBJ2-2	TRBV29-1	CSVDPRGDNTGELFF
TRBJ2-3	TRBV3-1	CASSQGMVVDTQYF
TRBJ2-5	TRBV15	CATGGPLAKETQYF
TRBJ2-7	TRBV19	CASSIFFADSYEQYF
TRBJ2-5	TRBV5-1	CASSLASSGIADF
TRBJ2-3	TRBV18	CASSPTRGQGGTDTQYF
TRBJ1-1	TRBV2	CASSLIQGRDTEAFF
TRBJ2-2	TRBV6-5	CASSYGVRYAGELFF
TRBJ2-2	TRBV27	CASRRGPTNTGELFF
TRBJ1-4	TRBV20-1	CSASWRSNEKLFF
TRBJ2-5	TRBV5-1	CASGTRRETQYF
TRBJ2-5	TRBV5-1	CASSSGGFQETQYF
TRBJ2-6	TRBV5-1	CASSLREAGANVLTF
TRBJ2-1	TRBV29-1	CSVRALGPYNEQFF